These 24 T cell receptor beta chains originate from one sample sequenced in a study of blood T cell repertoires in COVID-19. Only in-frame clones appear in the TCRdb table, and some are missing; sequencing was by immunoSEQ multiplex PCR. The table shows tens of thousands of clones, with 80% to 90% occurring only once. The material sequenced was peripheral blood. Receptor source: an elderly woman with acute or convalescent COVID-19.

This clone was detected once. The chain combines TRBV3-1 (or the pseudogene TRBV3-2) with TRBJ2-5, with 10 nucleotides matching TRBD2. CDR3 size: 14 residues. Germline CDR1 reads LGHDT; CDR2 reads YNNKEL (reference sequence). Trimming at V came to 4 bases and at J to 4 bases, leaving 3 bases not matched to a gene. CDR3 region: CASSLGLAVETQYF. CDR3 nucleotides: TGTGCCAGCAGCCTCGGACTAGCGGTAGAGACCCAGTACTTC.

About this clone: Other nucleotide sequences in the sample specify the same CDR3. The chain links TRBV9 to TRBJ2-5; D is possibly TRBD2 (6 bases). The CDR3 is 14 amino acids. Deletions cut 0 bases from V and 2 bases from J, with 8 bases between. Germline CDR1 SGDLS, CDR2 YYNGEE. CDR3 sequence (DNA): TGTGCCAGCAGCGTAGCCGGGGGACAAGAGACCCAGTACTTC. Translating gives CASSVAGGQETQYF.

CDR3: CASSQGARGEQFF. In DNA form, the CDR3 reads TGTGCCAGCAGCCAAGGGGCACGGGGGGAGCAGTTCTTC. V is TRBV3-1 (or the pseudogene TRBV3-2) and J is TRBJ2-1; possibly TRBD2 for D (6 bases). CDR3 length: 13 amino acids. Germline-derived CDR1 and CDR2 are LGHDT and YNNKEL (reference sequence). Trimming took 1 base from V and 10 from J, leaving 11 bases between them.

V gene TRBV5-1 combines with J gene TRBJ2-7; D unresolved. CDR1 SGHRS and CDR2 YFSETQ come from the germline V gene. This CDR3 region has 12 residues. V lost 4 bases and J 4 bases, leaving 9 bases between the germline ends. In nucleotides, the CDR3 is TGCGCCAGCAGCGCGGATTTTTACGAGCAGTACTTC. Its translation is CASSADFYEQYF.

The chain couples TRBV11-2 to TRBJ2-7; maybe TRBD2 (5 bases). CDR3 size: 13 residues. Trimming cost V 5 bases and J 8 bases, with 16 bases left between them. Germline CDR1 reads SGHAT; CDR2 reads FQNNGV. CDR3 sequence reads: CASSPRGSTKQYF. The CDR3 DNA follows: TGTGCCAGCAGCCCTAGAGGGTCTACGAAGCAGTACTTC.

The J gene is TRBJ1-2, the V gene TRBV5-1, with 9 bases aligning to TRBD1. Trimming at V came to 0 bases and at J to 6 bases, leaving 3 bases not matched to a gene. CDR3 length equals 14 residues. Germline assignment: CDR1 SGHRS and CDR2 YFSETQ. CDR3 sequence reads: CASSLAGTGHGYTF. The CDR3 DNA sequence: TGCGCCAGCAGCTTGGCAGGGACAGGGCATGGCTACACCTTC.

V is TRBV5-1 and J is TRBJ2-7, with 13 bases fitting TRBD2. The germline V gene has CDR1 SGHRS and CDR2 YFSETQ. This CDR3 region has 17 residues. The V segment lost 4 bases and the J segment 0 bases; nucleotides outside the gene matches: 7. CDR3 DNA sequence: TGCGCCAGCAGCGCGGCCGGGACTAGCGGGACCTCCTACGAGCAGTACTTC. Amino acid sequence: CASSAAGTSGTSYEQYF.

In nucleotides, the CDR3 is TGTGCCAGCAGTCTACAGGCCCCGACCTACAATGAGCAGTTCTTC. Encoded protein: CASSLQAPTYNEQFF. V and J are TRBV7-9 and TRBJ2-1; D is perhaps TRBD1 (5 bases). Germline CDR1 is SEHNR and CDR2 is FQNEAQ (reference sequence). The CDR3 is made up of 15 amino acids. V was trimmed by 6 bases and J by 2 bases, leaving 14 bases between them.

The chain is built from TRBV2 and TRBJ1-1; a possible D gene is TRBD1 (5 bases). Germline V CDR1 and CDR2: SNHLY, FYNNEI. Trimming took 3 bases from V and 3 from J, leaving 8 bases between them. The length of the CDR3 is 13 residues. The CDR3 is CASSDRGDTEAFF. For the CDR3, the DNA is TGTGCCAGCAGTGATCGGGGGGACACTGAAGCTTTCTTT. The full variable domain, completed using reference TRBV2 and TRBJ1-1, is EPEVTQTPSHQVTQMGQEVILRCVPISNHLYFYWYRQILGQKVEFLVSFYNNEISEKSEIFDDQFSVERPDGSNFTLKIRSTKLEDSAMYFCASSDRGDTEAFFGQGTRLTVV.

The chain couples TRBV4-1 to TRBJ1-2; TRBD1 agrees at 7 bases. The germline V gene encodes CDR1 MGHRA and CDR2 YSYEKL. After removal of 3 bases from V and 8 bases from J, the junction contained 6 bases not matched to a gene. This CDR3 has 13 residues. The DNA of the CDR3 is TGCGCCAGCAGCCACGGACAGGCCAGGGGCTACACCTTC. It encodes CASSHGQARGYTF.

The V and J genes are TRBV6-5 and TRBJ2-3; 8 bases match TRBD2. The V gene end was trimmed by 6 bases and the J gene end by 4 bases; junction bases not matched to a gene: 9. There are 15 residues in the CDR3. Germline V gene lookup returns CDR1 MNHEY and CDR2 SVGAGI. CDR3 bases: TGTGCCAGCAGGTCTGCGGCGGGGGGTGCAGATACGCAGTATTTT. Amino acid sequence: CASRSAAGGADTQYF.

The rearrangement links TRBV19 to TRBJ1-2, with TRBD1 matching over 8 bases. The CDR3 extends over 14 amino acids. Germline CDR1 LNHDA, CDR2 SQIVND (reference sequence). V shed 5 bases, J shed 2 bases, and the junction held 4 bases outside the gene matches. The CDR3 here is CASSGRQGNYGYTF. DNA of the CDR3: TGTGCCAGTAGTGGAAGACAGGGGAACTATGGCTACACCTTC.

For the CDR3, the DNA is TGTGCCAGCAGCTTAACGCCTAGCGGGAAAGATGAGCAGTTCTTC. As protein: CASSLTPSGKDEQFF. The chain uses TRBV7-3 and TRBJ2-1; TRBD2 agrees at 9 bases. Unmatched junction bases numbered 5, after V lost 0 bases and J lost 8 bases. The CDR3 is 15 amino acids. Germline-derived CDR1 and CDR2 are SGHTA and FQGTGA. Combining the CDR3 with reference TRBV7-3 and TRBJ2-1 gives the whole variable domain GAGVSQTPSNKVTEKGKYVELRCDPISGHTALYWYRQSLGQGPEFLIYFQGTGAADDSGLPNDRFFAVRPEGSVSTLKIQRTERGDSAVYLCASSLTPSGKDEQFFGPGTRLTVL.

The chain couples TRBV19 to TRBJ1-5, with a possible D match to TRBD1 (6 bases). The CDR3 totals 15 residues. Per the germline V gene, CDR1 is LNHDA and CDR2 is SQIVND (reference sequence). With 2 bases removed from V and 5 bases from J, the gap between germline ends came to 13 bases. CDR3 amino acids: CASSIRARGDQPQHF. DNA for the CDR3: TGTGCCAGTAGTATAAGGGCCAGGGGAGATCAGCCCCAGCATTTT.

The chain uses TRBV7-2 and TRBJ2-5; 11 positions agree with TRBD2. CDR1 SGHTA and CDR2 FQGNSA come from the germline V gene. This CDR3 region has 15 residues. The J segment lost 5 bases and the V segment lost 1 base, leaving 3 bases of the junction unmatched. In nucleotides, the CDR3 is TGTGCCAGCAGCTTAGGACTAGCGGGGTTGGAGACCCAGTACTTC. This sequence encodes CASSLGLAGLETQYF.

This chain uses TRBV11-1 with TRBJ1-2; D unresolved. Looked up from germline, CDR1 is SGHAT and CDR2 is FQDESV (reference sequence). CDR3 length: 14 amino acids. The V gene lost 2 bases and the J gene lost 4 bases, with 11 bases spanning the gap. The CDR3 DNA reads TGTGCCAGCAGCTTACGTCGGGGAGGCTATGGCTACACCTTC. It translates to CASSLRRGGYGYTF.

This chain connects TRBV7-8 to TRBJ1-1; 8 bases match TRBD1. The V and J ends lost 3 bases and 6 bases, in that order; junction bases with no gene match: 9. Germline V gene sequence: CDR1 SGHVS, CDR2 FQNEAQ. The CDR3 totals 15 residues. For the CDR3, the DNA is TGTGCCAGCAGCTTCACTGGACAGGGTACTTCTGAAGCTTTCTTT. Residues: CASSFTGQGTSEAFF.

The V and J genes are TRBV18 and TRBJ2-3; D unclear. CDR1 KGHSH and CDR2 LQKENI come from the germline V gene. V was trimmed by 5 bases and J by 2 bases, leaving 8 bases between them. The CDR3 contains 13 residues. CDR3 coding DNA: TGTGCCAGCTCAGGCAGTGCCACAGATACGCAGTATTTT. It codes for CASSGSATDTQYF.

V usage is TRBV7-3 and J usage is TRBJ2-3; D possibly corresponds to TRBD1 (5 bases). V lost 2 bases, J lost 8 bases, and 8 bases lay in between. Germline values: CDR1 SGHTA, CDR2 FQGTGA. The length of the CDR3 is 12 residues. The DNA for the CDR3 is TGTGCCAGCAGCTTACCCCAGGGTACGCAGTATTTT. This sequence encodes CASSLPQGTQYF.

This chain links TRBV5-1 with TRBJ1-4; TRBD1 matches 7 bases. Germline values: CDR1 SGHRS, CDR2 YFSETQ. The CDR3 is 15 amino acids. With 4 bases clipped from V and 7 bases from J, the junction kept 10 bases outside the gene matches. CDR3 nucleotide sequence: TGCGCCAGCAGCCGACAAGGGGGCTCTGGTGAAAAACTGTTTTTT. Protein sequence: CASSRQGGSGEKLFF.

V gene TRBV7-9 combines with J gene TRBJ1-5, with D maybe TRBD1 (5 bases). There are 16 residues in the CDR3. Trimming left V 0 bases short and J 3 bases short, with 12 bases between. CDR1 is SEHNR and CDR2 is FQNEAQ in the germline V gene (reference sequence). The CDR3 here is CASSLALLTDNQPQHF. CDR3 coding DNA: TGTGCCAGCAGCTTAGCGCTCCTGACAGACAATCAGCCCCAGCATTTT.

V gene TRBV24-1 combines with J gene TRBJ2-7, with 7 bases lining up with TRBD1. The germline gives CDR1 KGHDR, CDR2 SFDVKD. The CDR3 spans 12 residues. The junction had 2 bases not matched to a gene; V was cut back by 3 bases and J by 7 bases. This chain's CDR3 is CATSDLTGEQYF. The CDR3 coding sequence is TGTGCCACCAGTGATCTGACAGGGGAGCAGTACTTC.

The chain has TRBV30 and TRBJ2-5, with 8 bases lining up with TRBD2. There are 15 residues in the CDR3. Germline V gene data show CDR1 as GTSNPN and CDR2 as SVGIG (reference sequence). V was pared by 3 bases and J by 1 base, with 7 bases of the junction left unmatched. CDR3: CAWSRLALRQETQYF. CDR3 bases: TGTGCCTGGAGCAGACTAGCGTTACGCCAAGAGACCCAGTACTTC.

The chain is built from TRBV9 and TRBJ2-3; the match to TRBD2 covers 8 bases. The trim removed 3 bases at V and 0 bases at J, leaving 6 bases unmatched. Germline V gene sequence: CDR1 SGDLS, CDR2 YYNGEE. CDR3 length: 16 residues. This chain's CDR3 is CASSGLAGWSTDTQYF. As DNA, the CDR3 is TGTGCCAGCAGCGGGTTAGCGGGGTGGAGCACAGATACGCAGTATTTT.